This TCR beta chain was sequenced for a study of blood T cell repertoires in COVID-19. Study overall: COVID-19 samples from acute and convalescent phases originated in the United States, Italy and Spain.

Measured with immunoSEQ multiplex PCR; TCRdb has only the in-frame clones, and not every one. This table holds more than 150,000 clones, 75% to 85% found once. The V segment lost 4 bases and the J segment 5 bases; nucleotides outside the gene matches: 6. The CDR3 has 14 amino acids. The V gene's germline CDR1 is SGHTA and CDR2 FQGNSA. Sequencing was carried out using peripheral blood. The clonotype originates from a woman of 80 years or more with COVID-19, enrolled during active disease. The rearrangement links TRBV7-2 to TRBJ2-7, with TRBD1 identical over 9 bases. CDR3 in amino acids: CASSSPGQGDEQYF. The CDR3, as DNA: TGTGCCAGCAGCTCACCGGGACAGGGCGACGAGCAGTACTTC.